This TCR beta chain was found in a study of OX40 agonist ivuxolimab in advanced cancers. Context from the whole study: Ivuxolimab was a fully human IgG2 agonistic monoclonal antibody targeting the costimulatory receptor OX40 (CD134). Intravenous ivuxolimab was administered to patients every 2 weeks at six dose levels: 0.01, 0.1, 0.3, 1.5, 3 and 10 mg/kg. Of the roughly 52 patients in dose escalation, about 19 had hepatocellular carcinoma, about 15 had melanoma, 9 had renal cell carcinoma and 9 had head and neck cancer. In the dose-escalation cohort, 70% to 90% of patients were male, and the mean age was roughly 56 years with a range of roughly 23 to 79. Prior anti-PD-1, anti-PD-L1 or anti-CTLA-4 therapy was permitted, and checkpoint inhibitors had been received by more than 35% of dose-escalation patients. Partial responses were achieved by three dose-escalation patients, of whom one had hepatocellular carcinoma and two had cutaneous melanoma. Peripheral TCRbeta sequencing was intended to test whether TCR sequence diversity was altered and clonal T-cell expansion was caused by ivuxolimab. The paper describes the monotherapy dose-escalation part (N ≈ 49 patients) of the phase I trial of ivuxolimab.

This clone was detected only once. Its antigen is unknown. Base qualities are not provided; no much larger clone lies one nucleotide away. V and J lose 0 bases and 6 bases, and a span of 14 bases separates them. The CDR3 numbers 15 residues from cysteine through phenylalanine. Kept here is only the CDR3 DNA, which spans 45 bases and is read in frame from base 1. From the germline V gene (reference sequence), CDR1 is SGHNT and CDR2 is YYREEE. To sequence the TCRbeta CDR3 region, genomic DNA was isolated from the sorted cells. The immunoSEQ Assay was used for sequencing of TCRbeta CDR3 regions. As stored in TCRdb, this immuneACCESS dataset retains in-frame rearrangements with V and J assigned. A fraction of the clones does not appear; measured against another copy, unresolved V genes explain less than half of the discrepancy, and the remainder lacks a known reason. This sample has 60,000 to 85,000 clones in its table, and about 87% of those were observed once. About 0.57% of the sample goes to the ten largest clones.

General findings and caveats noted by the study authors: After ivuxolimab, more expanded clones were found on average in CD8+ T cells than in CD4+ T cells. At doses of 0.1 to 3.0 mg/kg, clonal expansion of both CD4+ and CD8+ T cells in blood was seen between baseline and week 6. In partial responders in the 0.1-3.0 mg/kg groups, normalized peripheral clonal expansion was found to be among the lowest, especially among CD8+ T cells. Antigen specificity was not determined for the clonally expanded peripheral T cells. Low levels of normalized T-cell clonal expansion were also seen in some patients who did not respond.

The trial excluded patients who had a history of autoimmune disease or were on systemic immunosuppression. In every dose cohort, peripheral blood was drawn for TCR sequencing at baseline, cycle 4 day 1, and cycle 7 day 1. Samples came from an open-label, multicenter, first-in-human phase I dose-escalation trial of ivuxolimab. Adults with locally advanced or metastatic melanoma, renal cell carcinoma, hepatocellular carcinoma or head and neck squamous cell carcinoma were enrolled in the trial. Before TCR sequencing, CD4+ T cells and CD8+ T cells from peripheral blood were sorted into separate populations.

The material was CD4+ or CD8+ T cells sorted from blood, obtained in a trial of the OX40 agonist ivuxolimab. The chain is made from TRBV5-4 and TRBJ2-3; there is no confident call for the D gene. The sequence derives from an adult with an advanced solid tumor such as melanoma, head and neck, liver or kidney cancer. The DNA reads as follows: TGTGCCAGCAGCTTGGTGGGTCCGCAAATCGATACGCAGTATTTT. The encoded protein is CASSLVGPQIDTQYF.